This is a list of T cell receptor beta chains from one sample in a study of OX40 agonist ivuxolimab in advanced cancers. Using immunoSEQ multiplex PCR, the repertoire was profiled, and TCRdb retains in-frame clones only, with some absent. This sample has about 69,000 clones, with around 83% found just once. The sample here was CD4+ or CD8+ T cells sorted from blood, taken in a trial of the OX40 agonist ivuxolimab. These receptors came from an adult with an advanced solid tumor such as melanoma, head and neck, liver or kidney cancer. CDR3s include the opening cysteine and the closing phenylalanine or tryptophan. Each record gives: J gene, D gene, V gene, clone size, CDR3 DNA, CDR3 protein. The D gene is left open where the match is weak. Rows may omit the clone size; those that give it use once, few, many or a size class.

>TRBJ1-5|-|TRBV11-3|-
TGTGCCAGCAGCCCCGGTATTGAGCGGACAGTCTTGGATCAGCCCCAGCATTTT
CASSPGIERTVLDQPQHF
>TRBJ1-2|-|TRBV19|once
TGTGCCAGTAGTATAACCGGGACGGCCGTTTCTAGTTATGGCTACACCTTC
CASSITGTAVSSYGYTF
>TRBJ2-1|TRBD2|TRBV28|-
TGTGCCAGCAGTTTGTGGACTAGCGGCACCTCCTACAATGAGCAGTTCTTC
CASSLWTSGTSYNEQFF
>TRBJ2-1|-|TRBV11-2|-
TGTGCCAGCAGCTTAGATTCCGGGTCTGTGGGGTCAGTCTACAATGAGCAGTTCTTC
CASSLDSGSVGSVYNEQFF
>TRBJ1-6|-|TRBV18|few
TGTGCCAGCTCTCCTAAGGAGAGGGGAAATTCACCCCTCCACTTT
CASSPKERGNSPLHF
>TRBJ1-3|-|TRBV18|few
TGTGCCAGCTCACCACCCGCACGCTCTGGAAACACCATATATTTT
CASSPPARSGNTIYF
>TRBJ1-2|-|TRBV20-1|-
TGCAGTGCTACCACACTCTGGAGCTACACCTTC
CSATTLWSYTF
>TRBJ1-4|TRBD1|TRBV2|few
TGTGCCAGCAGTCGTTCCGGGACAGAGATTTTT
CASSRSGTEIF
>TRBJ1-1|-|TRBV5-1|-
TGCGCCAGCAGCCCCCGGGAGAGGAACACTGAAGCTTTCTTT
CASSPRERNTEAFF
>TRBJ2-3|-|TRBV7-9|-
TGTGCCAGCAGCTCTACTTTAGTCGATACGCAGTATTTT
CASSSTLVDTQYF
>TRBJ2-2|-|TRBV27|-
TGTGCCAGCAGCAGGGACATCTACAACACCGGGGAGCTGTTTTTT
CASSRDIYNTGELFF
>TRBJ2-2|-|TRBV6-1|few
TGTGCCAGCAGGGACCAGGGTTTCACCGGGGAGCTGTTTTTT
CASRDQGFTGELFF
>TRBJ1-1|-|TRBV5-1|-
TGCGCCAGCAGCTTGGCCTCGGGCCAGGGTCCCACTGAAGCTTTCTTT
CASSLASGQGPTEAFF
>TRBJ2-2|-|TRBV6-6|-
TGTGCCAGCAGGCCGGGACGGAACACCGGGGAGCTGTTTTTT
CASRPGRNTGELFF
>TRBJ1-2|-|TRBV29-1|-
TGCAGCGTGCGGCTGGGCAGGATAGAGGGCTACACCTTC
CSVRLGRIEGYTF
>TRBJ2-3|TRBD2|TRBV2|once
TGTGCCAGCAGTGAAGAAAGCGGGACTAGCGGGGGGAGGCAGTATTTT
CASSEESGTSGGRQYF
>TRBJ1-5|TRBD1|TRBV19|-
TGTGCCAGTAGTACCGGGACAGGGGAAGGTCAGCCCCAGCATTTT
CASSTGTGEGQPQHF
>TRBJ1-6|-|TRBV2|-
TGTGCCAGCAGCCTCGGACAGTATAATTCACCCCTCCACTTT
CASSLGQYNSPLHF
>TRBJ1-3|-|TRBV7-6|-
TGTGCCAGCAGCACTGGGCCCCTCCCTGGAAACACCATATATTTT
CASSTGPLPGNTIYF
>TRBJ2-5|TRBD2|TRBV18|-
TGTGCCAGCTCACCGAGACTAGCGGGAGGGCTGGAGACCCAGTACTTC
CASSPRLAGGLETQYF
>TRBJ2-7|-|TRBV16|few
TGTGCCAGCAGCCAGGCGGGCCCCGGGTCCTACGAGCAGTACTTC
CASSQAGPGSYEQYF
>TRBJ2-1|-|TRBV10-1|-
TGCGCCAGCAGTGAGTTGGGCCTAGGTGACAATGAGCAGTTCTTC
CASSELGLGDNEQFF
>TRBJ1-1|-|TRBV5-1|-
TGCGCCAGCAGCTTGGGCTTCATGAACACTGAAGCTTTCTTT
CASSLGFMNTEAFF
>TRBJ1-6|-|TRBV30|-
TGTGCCTGGAGTGTACGGAAAGGGTCAGATTCACCCCTCCACTTT
CAWSVRKGSDSPLHF
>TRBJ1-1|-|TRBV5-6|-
TGTGCCAGCAGCTTCCGAGGGGTGGGCACTGAAGCTTTCTTT
CASSFRGVGTEAFF
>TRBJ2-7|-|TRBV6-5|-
TGTGCCAGCAGTTGGGGATCCCTCGAGCAGTACTTC
CASSWGSLEQYF
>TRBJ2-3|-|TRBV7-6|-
TGTGCCAGCAGCTTAGCGCTAACCGATACGCAGTATTTT
CASSLALTDTQYF
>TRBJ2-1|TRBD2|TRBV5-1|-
TGCGCCAGCAGCTATGGGACTAGCGGGAGACCCAATGAGCAGTTCTTC
CASSYGTSGRPNEQFF
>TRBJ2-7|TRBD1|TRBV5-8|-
TGTGCCAGCAGACCTAGACAGGGAGTAGACGAGCAGTACTTC
CASRPRQGVDEQYF
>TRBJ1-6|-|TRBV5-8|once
TGTGCCAGCAGCTTACCGTCATATAATTCACCCCTCCACTTT
CASSLPSYNSPLHF
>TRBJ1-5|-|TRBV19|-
TGTGCCACCTCCCGGTGGCAGAACAATCAGCCCCAGCATTTT
CATSRWQNNQPQHF
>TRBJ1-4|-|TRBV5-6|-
TGTGCCAGCAGCACCAGTGGGGCGGCTAATGAAAAACTGTTTTTT
CASSTSGAANEKLFF
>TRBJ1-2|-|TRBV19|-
TGTGCCAGTAGTATTTCGGTTGGGGATAACTATGGCTACACCTTC
CASSISVGDNYGYTF
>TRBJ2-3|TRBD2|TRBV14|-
TGTGCCAGCAGCCAAGATTTAGTAGCGGGGGACACAGATACGCAGTATTTT
CASSQDLVAGDTDTQYF
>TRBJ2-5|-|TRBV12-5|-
TGTGCTTCAGGGCCCGTAGGGAAGACCCAGTACTTC
CASGPVGKTQYF
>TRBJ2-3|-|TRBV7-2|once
TGTGCCAGCAGACCAAGCACAGATACGCAGTATTTT
CASRPSTDTQYF
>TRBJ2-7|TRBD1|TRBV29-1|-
TGCAGCGTTGGAGTCGGACAGGGGACTTACGAGCAGTACTTC
CSVGVGQGTYEQYF
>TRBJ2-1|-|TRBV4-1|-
TGCGCCAGCAGCCAAGAGCGCTGGGGGCTCGGGCAGTTCTTC
CASSQERWGLGQFF
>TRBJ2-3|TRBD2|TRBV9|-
TGTGCCAGCAGCGGGCCCCAAGCGGGGGCCACAGATACGCAGTATTTT
CASSGPQAGATDTQYF
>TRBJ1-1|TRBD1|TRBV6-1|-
TGTGCCAGCAGAGCAACAGGGGGTGGGACTGAAGCTTTCTTT
CASRATGGGTEAFF
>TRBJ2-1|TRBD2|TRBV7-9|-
TGTGCCAGCAGCCCACAGACTAGCGGGAGGGCCGGCAATGAGCAGTTCTTC
CASSPQTSGRAGNEQFF
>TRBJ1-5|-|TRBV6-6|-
TGTGCCAGCAGTTACTCTATGAATCAGCCCCAGCATTTT
CASSYSMNQPQHF
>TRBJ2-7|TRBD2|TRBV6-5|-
TGTGCCAGCAAGATCGGGCTAGCGGGGGCCTACGAGCAGTACTTC
CASKIGLAGAYEQYF
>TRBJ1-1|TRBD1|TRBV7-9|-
TGTGCCAGCACCGCCTCCAGGGGGCGGGGTGAAGCTTTCTTT
CASTASRGRGEAFF
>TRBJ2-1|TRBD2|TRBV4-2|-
TGTGCCAGCAGCCAACTCACGACTAGCGGGGGACTAGATGAGCAGTTCTTC
CASSQLTTSGGLDEQFF
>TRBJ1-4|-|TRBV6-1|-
TGTGCCAGCAAACCGGGCCCTCAATCGGAAAAACTGTTTTTT
CASKPGPQSEKLFF
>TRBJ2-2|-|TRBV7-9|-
TGTGCCAGCAGCCAATTCGGGGAGCTGTTTTTT
CASSQFGELFF
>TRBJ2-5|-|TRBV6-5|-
TGTGCCAGCAGTAACGGACGGAGGGAGACCCAGTACTTC
CASSNGRRETQYF
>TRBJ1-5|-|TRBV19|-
TGTGCCAGTAGTAGTTGGTTCAGGGCAGAAGATAGCAATCAGCCCCAGCATTTT
CASSSWFRAEDSNQPQHF
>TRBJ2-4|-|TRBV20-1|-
TGCAGTGCTAGCCAAAACATTCAGTACTTC
CSASQNIQYF
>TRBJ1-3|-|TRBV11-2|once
TGTGCCAGCAGCTTAGAACAGGCCTCTGGAAACACCATATATTTT
CASSLEQASGNTIYF